This T cell receptor beta chain comes out of a study of cytomegalovirus exposure and HLA in healthy donors. PCR employed 60 Vbeta and 13 Jbeta primers. Sequenced by immunoSEQ multiplex PCR; TCRdb stores in-frame clones only, minus some. The sample shows about 83,000 clones, roughly 76% of them seen only once. The CDR3 loop spans 14 amino acids. Trimming removed 1 base from V and 8 bases from J, with 11 bases in between. Germline V gene lookup returns CDR1 SGHTA and CDR2 FQGNSA. Sequenced: PBMCs. J is TRBJ1-4 and V is TRBV7-2; D might be TRBD1 (5 bases). This sequence originates from a woman in her thirties in good health and CMV-seronegative. CDR3 DNA sequence: TGTGCCAGCAGCTTAGGACAGCCGAGGGAAAAACTGTTTTTT. Its protein product is CASSLGQPREKLFF.